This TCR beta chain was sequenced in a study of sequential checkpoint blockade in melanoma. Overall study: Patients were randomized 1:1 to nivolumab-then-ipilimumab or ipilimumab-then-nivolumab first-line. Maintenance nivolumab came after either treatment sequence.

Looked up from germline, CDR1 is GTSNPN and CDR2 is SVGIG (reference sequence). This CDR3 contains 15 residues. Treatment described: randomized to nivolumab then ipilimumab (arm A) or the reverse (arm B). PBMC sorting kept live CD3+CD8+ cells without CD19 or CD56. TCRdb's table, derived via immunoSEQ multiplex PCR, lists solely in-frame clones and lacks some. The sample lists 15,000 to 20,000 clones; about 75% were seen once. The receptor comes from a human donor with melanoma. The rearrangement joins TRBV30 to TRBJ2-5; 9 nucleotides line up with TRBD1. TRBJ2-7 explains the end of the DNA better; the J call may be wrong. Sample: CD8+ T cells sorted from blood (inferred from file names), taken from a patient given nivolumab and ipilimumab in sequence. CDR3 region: CAWSIGDRDRDEQYF. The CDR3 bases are TGTGCCTGGAGCATCGGGGACAGGGACAGGGACGAGCAGTACTTC.